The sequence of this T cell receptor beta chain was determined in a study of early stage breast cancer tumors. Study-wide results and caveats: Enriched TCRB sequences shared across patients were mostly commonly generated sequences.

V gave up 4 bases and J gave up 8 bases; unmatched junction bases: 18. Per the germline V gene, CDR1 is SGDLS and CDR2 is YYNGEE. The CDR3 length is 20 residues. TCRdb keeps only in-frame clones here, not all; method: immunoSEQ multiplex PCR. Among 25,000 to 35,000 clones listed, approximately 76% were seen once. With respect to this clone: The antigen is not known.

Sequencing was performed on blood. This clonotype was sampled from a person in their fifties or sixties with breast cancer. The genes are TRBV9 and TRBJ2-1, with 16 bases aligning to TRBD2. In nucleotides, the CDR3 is TGTGCCAGCAGCTCCCCCGGGGGACTAGCGGGAGGGGGGGTAGTGGATGAGCAGTTCTTC. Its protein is CASSSPGGLAGGGVVDEQFF.